Listed here are 17 T cell receptor beta chains from one sample, sequenced in a study of blood T cell repertoires in COVID-19. Only in-frame clones appear in the TCRdb table, and some are missing; sequencing was by immunoSEQ multiplex PCR. The sample lists around 160,000 clones; 75% to 85% were seen once. Sequencing was done on a sample of peripheral blood. These TCRs come from a human donor with acute or convalescent COVID-19. The donor label of this sample is uncertain.

This clone appeared a single time. V and J are TRBV5-4 and TRBJ1-1; D perhaps matches TRBD1 (5 bases). There are 14 residues in the CDR3. Germline V gene lookup returns CDR1 SGHNT and CDR2 YYREEE (reference sequence). The V and J ends lost 7 bases and 0 bases respectively, with 13 bases between them. The DNA of the CDR3 is TGTGCCAGCGAGAGGTTGGGGCTGAACACTGAAGCTTTCTTT. It codes for CASERLGLNTEAFF.

The chain links TRBV25-1 to TRBJ1-1; 7 bases are shared with TRBD1. The length of the CDR3 is 15 residues. Unmatched junction bases numbered 10, after V lost 4 bases and J lost 5 bases. Germline values: CDR1 MGHDK, CDR2 SYGVNS. CDR3 protein: CASSAFQGGSTEAFF. The CDR3, as DNA: TGTGCCAGCAGTGCGTTCCAGGGGGGATCGACTGAAGCTTTCTTT.

This clone was observed a single time. This chain connects TRBV30 to TRBJ1-1, with unresolved D. The CDR3 is 11 amino acids. V lost 3 bases, J lost 4 bases, and 6 bases lay in between. Germline CDR1 GTSNPN, CDR2 SVGIG (reference sequence). This chain's CDR3 is CAWRSGTEAFF. DNA of the CDR3: TGTGCCTGGAGGAGCGGCACTGAAGCTTTCTTT.

This chain links TRBV7-9 with TRBJ2-3; 11 nucleotides agree with TRBD2. This CDR3 contains 15 residues. V was pared by 1 base and J by 9 bases, with 6 bases of the junction left unmatched. Per the germline V gene, CDR1 is SEHNR and CDR2 is FQNEAQ (reference sequence). The CDR3 region is CASSLVTSGGETQYF. The DNA of the CDR3 is TGTGCCAGCAGCTTAGTAACTAGCGGGGGAGAAACGCAGTATTTT.

The CDR3 spells CAISDQTWGGTEAFF. The CDR3 nucleotides read TGTGCCATCAGTGACCAGACTTGGGGGGGCACTGAAGCTTTCTTT. V is TRBV10-3 and J is TRBJ1-1; tentative D call: TRBD1 (5 bases). CDR1 and CDR2 from the germline V gene are ENHRY and SYGVKD. The germline V and J ends were trimmed by 3 bases and 4 bases, with 15 bases remaining between them. The CDR3 is 15 amino acids.

This clone has only a few counts. This chain joins TRBV6-5 and TRBJ1-5, with D tentatively TRBD1 (5 bases). The CDR3 loop spans 14 amino acids. Trimming left V 6 bases short and J 10 bases short, with 19 bases between. CDR1 is MNHEY, CDR2 SVGAGI, per germline. The CDR3 sequence: CASSSRGAVGPQHF. CDR3 sequence (DNA): TGTGCCAGCAGCTCCCGTGGGGCCGTAGGACCCCAGCATTTT.

The V gene is TRBV11-2, the J gene TRBJ1-5; TRBD1 matches 10 bases. Germline V CDR1 and CDR2: SGHAT, FQNNGV. This CDR3 is built from 16 residues. Germline trimming cut 5 bases from V and 1 base from J; bases unmatched to any gene: 5. The CDR3 here is CASSLRTGGSNQPQHF. Here the CDR3 DNA reads TGTGCCAGCAGCCTGAGGACAGGGGGAAGCAATCAGCCCCAGCATTTT. Full variable domain (rest looked up from reference TRBV11-2 and TRBJ1-5): EAGVAQSPRYKIIEKRQSVAFWCNPISGHATLYWYQQILGQGPKLLIQFQNNGVVDDSQLPKDRFSAERLKGVDSTLKIQPAKLEDSAVYLCASSLRTGGSNQPQHFGDGTRLSIL.

This clone came up once. This sequence joins TRBV7-2 and TRBJ2-6; 8 positions match TRBD1. This CDR3 spans 16 amino acids. The V and J ends lost 4 bases and 4 bases, in that order; junction bases with no gene match: 6. Germline assignment: CDR1 SGHTA and CDR2 FQGNSA. The CDR3 DNA sequence: TGTGCCAGCAGCTCCCAGGGGGCGACGGGGGCCAACGTCCTGACTTTC. Amino acids: CASSSQGATGANVLTF.

The chain recombines TRBV7-8 with TRBJ2-6; no definite D call. Germline assignment: CDR1 SGHVS and CDR2 FQNEAQ. This CDR3 has 12 amino acids. V gave up 10 bases and J gave up 2 bases, with 6 bases separating them. The CDR3 region is CATEAGANVLTF. The CDR3 DNA sequence: TGTGCCACAGAGGCTGGGGCCAACGTCCTGACTTTC.

This rearrangement joins TRBV7-2 to TRBJ2-5; maybe TRBD2 (6 bases). This CDR3 region has 16 residues. Trimming took off 0 bases at V and 2 bases at J, with 13 bases between the two ends. Germline V gene sequence: CDR1 SGHTA, CDR2 FQGNSA. CDR3 loop: CASSLARGLKQETQYF. CDR3 nucleotide sequence: TGTGCCAGCAGCTTAGCCCGGGGGTTGAAACAAGAGACCCAGTACTTC.

The V call is TRBV4-1, the J call TRBJ1-5, with 9 bases fitting TRBD1. The length of the CDR3 is 15 residues. V lost 4 bases to trimming and J lost 7 bases; unmatched junction nucleotides: 8. Germline V gene data show CDR1 as MGHRA and CDR2 as YSYEKL. CDR3 coding DNA: TGCGCCAGCAGCCGTCAACAGGGGGCAGAGCAGCCCCAGCATTTT. It is translated as CASSRQQGAEQPQHF.

This clone appeared once. The chain links TRBV3-1 (or the pseudogene TRBV3-2) to TRBJ2-7; possible D gene TRBD2, 5 bases. The CDR3 contains 16 residues. From germline, CDR1 is LGHDT and CDR2 YNNKEL (reference sequence). Trimming left V 4 bases short and J 0 bases short, with 16 bases between. The CDR3 spells CASSPAGAVPSYEQYF. The CDR3 nucleotides are TGTGCCAGCAGCCCCGCAGGAGCGGTGCCCTCCTACGAGCAGTACTTC.

V is TRBV7-3 and J is TRBJ2-2, with D perhaps TRBD2 (5 bases). Germline lookup yields CDR1 SGHTA and CDR2 FQGTGA. This CDR3 contains 16 residues. The V gene lost 0 bases and the J gene lost 5 bases, with 13 bases spanning the gap. DNA of the CDR3: TGTGCCAGCAGCTTAACCCAAGGGCCGGGGACCGGGGAGCTGTTTTTT. The encoded protein is CASSLTQGPGTGELFF.

The chain recombines TRBV4-2 with TRBJ2-1; 7 bases match TRBD1. CDR1 is LGHNA and CDR2 is YNFKEQ in the germline V gene. The CDR3 has 16 residues. The V segment lost 3 bases and the J segment 0 bases; nucleotides outside the gene matches: 5. The CDR3 protein is CASSHLGQSSYNEQFF. CDR3 bases: TGTGCCAGCAGCCACCTGGGACAGAGCTCCTACAATGAGCAGTTCTTC.

J is TRBJ1-1 and V is TRBV5-6; no firm D call. Trimming pared 0 bases from V and 4 bases from J, leaving 13 bases between. This CDR3 is 15 amino acids long. CDR1 SGHDT and CDR2 YYEEEE come from the germline V gene. The CDR3 protein is CASSLGYRRLTEAFF. For the CDR3, the DNA is TGTGCCAGCAGCTTGGGGTACCGGCGGCTCACTGAAGCTTTCTTT. The variable domain in full, completed from reference TRBV5-6 and TRBJ1-1, reads DAGVTQSPTHLIKTRGQQVTLRCSPKSGHDTVSWYQQALGQGPQFIFQYYEEEERQRGNFPDRFSGHQFPNYSSELNVNALLLGDSALYLCASSLGYRRLTEAFFGQGTRLTVV.

The chain couples TRBV20-1 to TRBJ1-2, with D maybe TRBD1 (6 bases). This CDR3 is built from 13 residues. Trimming pared 3 bases from V and 0 bases from J, leaving 8 bases between. Germline V gene data show CDR1 as DFQATT and CDR2 as SNEGSKA (reference sequence). The CDR3 spells CSASGTPNYGYTF. CDR3 coding DNA: TGCAGTGCTAGTGGGACACCTAACTATGGCTACACCTTC.

The chain employs TRBV7-9 and TRBJ1-5; 7 nucleotides line up with TRBD1. V gave up 2 bases and J gave up 4 bases; unmatched junction bases: 5. This CDR3 has 15 amino acids. CDR1 is SEHNR, CDR2 FQNEAQ, per germline (reference sequence). In DNA, the CDR3 is TGTGCCAGCAGCTTAAGTGCAGGGGGGAATCAGCCCCAGCATTTT. This gives the protein CASSLSAGGNQPQHF. Full variable domain (missing parts from reference TRBV7-9 and TRBJ1-5): DTGVSQNPRHKITKRGQNVTFRCDPISEHNRLYWYRQTLGQGPEFLTYFQNEAQLEKSRLLSDRFSAERPKGSFSTLEIQRTEQGDSAMYLCASSLSAGGNQPQHFGDGTRLSIL.